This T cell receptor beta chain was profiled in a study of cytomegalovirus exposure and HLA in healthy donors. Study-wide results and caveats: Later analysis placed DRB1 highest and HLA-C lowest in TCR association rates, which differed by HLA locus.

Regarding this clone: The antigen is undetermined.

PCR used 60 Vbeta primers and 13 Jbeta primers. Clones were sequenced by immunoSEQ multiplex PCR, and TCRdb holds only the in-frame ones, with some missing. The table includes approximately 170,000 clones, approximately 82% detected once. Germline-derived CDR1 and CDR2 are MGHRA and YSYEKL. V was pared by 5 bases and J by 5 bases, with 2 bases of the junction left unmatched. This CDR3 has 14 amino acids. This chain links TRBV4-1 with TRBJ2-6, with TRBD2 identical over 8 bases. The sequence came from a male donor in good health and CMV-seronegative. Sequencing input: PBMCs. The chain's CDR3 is CASSSGGRANVLTF. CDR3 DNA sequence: TGCGCCAGCAGCTCGGGGGGGCGGGCCAACGTCCTGACTTTC.